The 29 T cell receptor beta chains reported below all come from one sample, sequenced in a study of shared clonotypes between healthy human individuals. Naive CD8 cells comprised CD45RO-negative, CCR7-positively selected cells, excluding terminally differentiated effector memory CD45RA+ cells. Repertoires were generated with immunoSEQ multiplex PCR, while TCRdb's copy carries only in-frame clones and drops some. The table records millions of clones, about 95% of them present only once. Sample: naive CD8+ T cells sorted from blood. All receptors come from a young man in good health.

The V gene is TRBV15, the J gene TRBJ2-1; D is possibly TRBD1 or TRBD2 (5 bases each). V was trimmed by 6 bases and J by 6 bases, leaving 15 bases between them. Looked up from germline, CDR1 is LNHNV and CDR2 is YYDKDF (reference sequence). The CDR3 has 14 amino acids. DNA of the CDR3: TGTGCCACCAGTCTTGGATGGGGGAGCAATGAGCAGTTCTTC. Translating gives CATSLGWGSNEQFF. The full variable domain, completed using reference TRBV15 and TRBJ2-1, is DAMVIQNPRYQVTQFGKPVTLSCSQTLNHNVMYWYQQKSSQAPKLLFHYYDKDFNNEADTPDNFQSRRPNTSFCFLDIRSPGLGDTAMYLCATSLGWGSNEQFFGPGTRLTVL.

This clone appeared once. V and J are TRBV9 and TRBJ1-2; 7 nucleotides align to TRBD1. With 3 bases clipped from V and 4 bases from J, the junction kept 15 bases outside the gene matches. The CDR3 is 17 amino acids. Per the germline V gene, CDR1 is SGDLS and CDR2 is YYNGEE. The CDR3 reads CASSAQTGLTPFYGYTF. The CDR3 nucleotides read TGTGCCAGCAGCGCCCAGACAGGGTTAACCCCTTTCTATGGCTACACCTTC.

This chain connects TRBV6-5 to TRBJ1-1; D call uncertain. V was clipped by 5 bases and J by 1 base, with 8 bases between them. The CDR3 runs to 13 residues. CDR1 is MNHEY, CDR2 SVGAGI, per germline. As DNA, the CDR3 is TGTGCCAGCAGTGGCGGGCGGAACACTGAAGCTTTCTTT. This codes for CASSGGRNTEAFF.

The chain uses TRBV7-8 and TRBJ2-7; D unclear. Per the germline V gene, CDR1 is SGHVS and CDR2 is FQNEAQ. Deletions cut 4 bases from V and 2 bases from J, with 15 bases between. This CDR3 is 15 amino acids long. The CDR3: CASSSPGPSPYEQYF. CDR3 bases: TGTGCCAGCAGCTCACCGGGTCCTTCGCCCTACGAGCAGTACTTC.

This chain joins TRBV23-1 and TRBJ1-2, with unresolved D. TRBV23-1 counts as an open reading frame of uncertain function. The length of the CDR3 is 17 residues. V was trimmed by 0 bases and J by 0 bases, leaving 14 bases between them. The CDR3: CASSQSRAVDANYGYTF. In DNA, the CDR3 is TGCGCCAGCAGTCAATCACGAGCTGTCGACGCTAACTATGGCTACACCTTC.

The J gene is TRBJ2-1, the V gene TRBV13; possible D gene TRBD1, 5 bases. CDR3 length: 13 amino acids. The V gene lost 1 base and the J gene lost 5 bases, with 6 bases spanning the gap. The V gene's germline CDR1 is PRHDT and CDR2 FYEKMQ (reference sequence). The CDR3 DNA follows: TGTGCCAGCAGCTTAGAAGGGGACAATGAGCAGTTCTTC. Amino acids: CASSLEGDNEQFF.

V usage is TRBV5-1 and J usage is TRBJ2-7; the D gene is possibly TRBD1 (5 bases). CDR1 is SGHRS, CDR2 YFSETQ, per germline. CDR3 length: 15 amino acids. V lost 2 bases and J 0 bases, leaving 12 bases between the germline ends. CDR3 protein: CASSFRQTGSYEQYF. DNA of the CDR3: TGCGCCAGCAGCTTTAGACAGACTGGCTCCTACGAGCAGTACTTC.

The rearrangement uses TRBV6-5 and TRBJ2-3; 8 positions match TRBD1. This CDR3 contains 15 residues. From germline, CDR1 is MNHEY and CDR2 SVGAGI. Trimming at V came to 6 bases and at J to 0 bases, leaving 5 bases not matched to a gene. The CDR3 is CASRPGTGSTDTQYF. The CDR3 DNA sequence: TGTGCCAGCAGACCCGGGACAGGTAGCACAGATACGCAGTATTTT.

The chain links TRBV28 to TRBJ2-5, with D possibly TRBD1 on 5 matching bases. This CDR3 is 15 amino acids long. V lost 5 bases to trimming and J lost 5 bases, with 18 bases between them. Germline V gives CDR1 MDHEN, CDR2 SYDVKM. The CDR3 region is CASSLYTGFTETQYF. The CDR3 DNA is TGTGCCAGCAGTCTTTATACAGGTTTTACGGAGACCCAGTACTTC.

The chain is built from TRBV7-6 and TRBJ2-2, with 12 bases identical to TRBD2. Germline loops: CDR1 SGHVS, CDR2 FNYEAQ. The length of the CDR3 is 17 residues. With V trimmed by 5 bases and J by 3 bases, 7 bases remained unmatched. CDR3 sequence reads: CASSDLAGGPDTGELFF. In DNA form, the CDR3 reads TGTGCCAGCAGCGATCTAGCGGGAGGGCCTGACACCGGGGAGCTGTTTTTT.

The chain is built from TRBV28 and TRBJ1-6; D is possibly TRBD1 (6 bases). The V gene's germline CDR1 is MDHEN and CDR2 SYDVKM. CDR3 length: 17 residues. Trimming cost V 6 bases and J 0 bases, with 15 bases left between them. CDR3: CASSGAGASSYNSPLHF. The CDR3 DNA sequence: TGTGCCAGCAGCGGGGCAGGGGCGAGCTCCTATAATTCACCCCTCCACTTT.

The chain combines TRBV7-9 with TRBJ2-7, with TRBD1 matching 11 bases. The CDR3 runs to 16 residues. Germline V gene sequence: CDR1 SEHNR, CDR2 FQNEAQ (reference sequence). J gave up 4 bases and V 5 bases, and 10 bases lay outside the gene matches. The CDR3 DNA reads as TGTGCCAGCAGCAAACGTGGACAGGGGGCCAATTACGAGCAGTACTTC. Encoded protein: CASSKRGQGANYEQYF.

This clone was detected once. This rearrangement joins TRBV7-3 to TRBJ2-2; 9 bases are a match to TRBD1. This CDR3 is 16 amino acids long. Trimming at V came to 4 bases and at J to 4 bases, leaving 7 bases not matched to a gene. CDR1 and CDR2 (germline): SGHTA, FQGTGA. The CDR3 loop is CASSSPRGQGTGELFF. CDR3 in DNA: TGTGCCAGCAGCTCCCCGAGGGGACAGGGCACCGGGGAGCTGTTTTTT.

This chain connects TRBV9 to TRBJ2-7; D unresolved. Trimming removed 0 bases from V and 4 bases from J, with 8 bases in between. This CDR3 has 13 amino acids. CDR1 is SGDLS and CDR2 is YYNGEE in the germline V gene. The CDR3 sequence is CASSVAPNYEQYF. DNA for the CDR3: TGTGCCAGCAGCGTAGCCCCCAATTACGAGCAGTACTTC.

The CDR3 spells CAISDSGGQNTGELFF. Here the CDR3 DNA reads TGTGCCATCAGTGACTCAGGGGGCCAGAACACCGGGGAGCTGTTTTTT. The V gene is TRBV10-3, the J gene TRBJ2-2, with 8 bases that match TRBD1. The CDR3 consists of 16 residues. The V and J ends lost 3 bases and 1 base, in that order; junction bases with no gene match: 4. The V gene's germline CDR1 is ENHRY and CDR2 SYGVKD.

With regard to this clone: The sample has other DNA sequences that encode this CDR3 too. The chain links TRBV11-2 to TRBJ2-2; D is uncertain. Germline CDR1 reads SGHAT; CDR2 reads FQNNGV. This CDR3 has 11 residues. The ends were cut back, 4 bases at V and 3 bases at J, with 0 bases in the middle. CDR3 sequence reads: CASSYTGELFF. The CDR3 DNA reads TGTGCCAGCAGCTACACCGGGGAGCTGTTTTTT.

This chain uses TRBV9 with TRBJ2-1; 9 bases match TRBD1. J lost 5 bases, V lost 0 bases, and 0 bases had no gene match. The CDR3 length is 14 residues. The germline V gene encodes CDR1 SGDLS and CDR2 YYNGEE. CDR3 amino acids: CASSVGDRDNEQFF. CDR3 bases: TGTGCCAGCAGCGTAGGGGACAGGGACAATGAGCAGTTCTTC.

Notes on this clone: Within the sample, other DNA sequences also encode this same CDR3. The rearrangement joins TRBV2 to TRBJ1-5; 9 bases fit TRBD1. The CDR3 is 14 residues long. V was clipped by 5 bases and J by 5 bases; unmatched bases: 4. CDR1 and CDR2 from the germline V gene are SNHLY and FYNNEI. The CDR3 DNA reads as TGTGCCAGCAGTCTGGGACAGGGCTATCAGCCCCAGCATTTT. The encoded protein is CASSLGQGYQPQHF.

Concerning this clone: One end of the junction is discordant with germline, which a read error may explain. The same CDR3 also results from other DNA sequences found in this sample. The chain recombines TRBV13 with TRBJ1-5; unclear D gene. Germline V lookup: CDR1 PRHDT, CDR2 FYEKMQ (reference sequence). This CDR3 is 13 amino acids long. Here the CDR3 DNA reads TGTGCCAGCAGCCTAGGGAGCAATCAGCCCCAGCATTTT. It translates to CASSLGSNQPQHF.

This clone was observed a single time. V usage is TRBV27 and J usage is TRBJ1-1, with D possibly matching TRBD1 (6 bases). Germline loops: CDR1 MNHEY, CDR2 SMNVEV (reference sequence). The CDR3 extends over 12 amino acids. V dropped 5 bases and J dropped 13 bases, with 17 bases sitting between them. CDR3 DNA sequence: TGTGCCAGCAGTCCCCAACAGGGAAGGGGTTTCTTT. Translating it yields CASSPQQGRGFF.

This chain links TRBV28 with TRBJ1-4, with D possibly being TRBD1 (5 bases). The CDR3 consists of 13 residues. The germline V gene encodes CDR1 MDHEN and CDR2 SYDVKM. V was trimmed by 6 bases and J by 4 bases, leaving 9 bases between them. The CDR3 sequence: CASRGVDNEKLFF. The CDR3 coding sequence is TGTGCCAGCAGAGGGGTGGATAATGAAAAACTGTTTTTT. Supplemented by reference TRBV28 and TRBJ1-4, the full variable domain reads DVKVTQSSRYLVKRTGEKVFLECVQDMDHENMFWYRQDPGLGLRLIYFSYDVKMKEKGDIPEGYSVSREKKERFSLILESASTNQTSMYLCASRGVDNEKLFFGSGTQLSVL.

This chain joins TRBV7-9 and TRBJ2-2; possibly TRBD1 for D (6 bases). CDR3 length equals 17 residues. Germline lookup yields CDR1 SEHNR and CDR2 FQNEAQ (reference sequence). V was pared by 4 bases and J by 6 bases, with 21 bases between. The CDR3 DNA reads as TGTGCCAGCAGCTCAAACCTCGGCAGGGGATGGGCCGGGGAGCTGTTTTTT. As protein: CASSSNLGRGWAGELFF. Filled out from reference TRBV7-9 and TRBJ2-2, the complete variable domain reads DTGVSQNPRHKITKRGQNVTFRCDPISEHNRLYWYRQTLGQGPEFLTYFQNEAQLEKSRLLSDRFSAERPKGSFSTLEIQRTEQGDSAMYLCASSSNLGRGWAGELFFGEGSRLTVL.

The V and J genes are TRBV10-1 and TRBJ2-1; 12 bases map to TRBD1. Trimming cost V 8 bases and J 9 bases; bases outside gene matches: 2. This CDR3 contains 12 residues. The germline CDR1 and CDR2 sequences are WNHNN and SYGVQD (reference sequence). In DNA, the CDR3 is TGCGCCAGCGGGACAGGGGGCACTGAGCAGTTCTTC. Translation gives CASGTGGTEQFF.

J is TRBJ2-7 and V is TRBV28, with a weak D call TRBD1 (6 bases). Germline CDR1 MDHEN, CDR2 SYDVKM. The CDR3 is 15 residues long. The germline V and J ends were trimmed by 4 bases and 0 bases, with 13 bases remaining between them. CDR3 sequence (DNA): TGTGCCAGCAGTTATAGGACAGAGAGCTCCTACGAGCAGTACTTC. It codes for CASSYRTESSYEQYF.

The rearrangement uses TRBV2 and TRBJ2-2; the D is unclear. With 5 bases removed from V and 6 bases from J, the gap between germline ends came to 10 bases. The CDR3 length is 13 residues. Per the germline V gene, CDR1 is SNHLY and CDR2 is FYNNEI. As DNA, the CDR3 is TGTGCCAGCAGTTATGGTCCTGCCGGGGAGCTGTTTTTT. Its translation: CASSYGPAGELFF.

The CDR3 reads CAWSRGQGEGYTF. The CDR3 nucleotides are TGTGCCTGGAGTCGCGGACAGGGTGAAGGCTACACCTTC. The V gene is TRBV30, the J gene TRBJ1-2; 8 bases are shared with TRBD1. Germline CDR1 reads GTSNPN; CDR2 reads SVGIG (reference sequence). The CDR3 runs to 13 residues. The trim removed 2 bases at V and 8 bases at J, leaving 7 bases unmatched.

The chain couples TRBV12-5 to TRBJ1-4; tentatively, D is TRBD1 (6 bases). The V gene lost 2 bases and the J gene lost 9 bases, with 16 bases spanning the gap. The CDR3 has 15 residues. The germline V gene has CDR1 LGHNT and CDR2 FRNRAP. The CDR3 reads CASGLSQTDRKKLFF. In nucleotides, the CDR3 is TGTGCTAGTGGTTTGTCACAGACAGACAGGAAAAAACTGTTTTTT.

V is TRBV27 and J is TRBJ1-1; 11 bases agree with TRBD1. The CDR3 sequence is 15 residues long. CDR1 MNHEY and CDR2 SMNVEV come from the germline V gene (reference sequence). The V and J ends lost 3 bases and 6 bases, in that order; junction bases with no gene match: 6. In nucleotides, the CDR3 is TGTGCCAGCAGTTTGTCCGGGACAGGGGGTTCTGAAGCTTTCTTT. Encoded protein: CASSLSGTGGSEAFF.

J is TRBJ2-1 and V is TRBV19; the D gene is possibly TRBD1 (6 bases). The CDR3 is made up of 17 amino acids. Germline lookup yields CDR1 LNHDA and CDR2 SQIVND (reference sequence). The V end lost 3 bases, the J end lost 4 bases, and 19 bases lay between the germline ends. The CDR3 DNA follows: TGTGCCAGTAGTATGTCGTCAGGGGTGGCCATATACAATGAGCAGTTCTTC. Amino acid sequence: CASSMSSGVAIYNEQFF. The whole variable domain, remainder taken from reference TRBV19 and TRBJ2-1, is DGGITQSPKYLFRKEGQNVTLSCEQNLNHDAMYWYRQDPGQGLRLIYYSQIVNDFQKGDIAEGYSVSREKKESFPLTVTSAQKNPTAFYLCASSMSSGVAIYNEQFFGPGTRLTVL.